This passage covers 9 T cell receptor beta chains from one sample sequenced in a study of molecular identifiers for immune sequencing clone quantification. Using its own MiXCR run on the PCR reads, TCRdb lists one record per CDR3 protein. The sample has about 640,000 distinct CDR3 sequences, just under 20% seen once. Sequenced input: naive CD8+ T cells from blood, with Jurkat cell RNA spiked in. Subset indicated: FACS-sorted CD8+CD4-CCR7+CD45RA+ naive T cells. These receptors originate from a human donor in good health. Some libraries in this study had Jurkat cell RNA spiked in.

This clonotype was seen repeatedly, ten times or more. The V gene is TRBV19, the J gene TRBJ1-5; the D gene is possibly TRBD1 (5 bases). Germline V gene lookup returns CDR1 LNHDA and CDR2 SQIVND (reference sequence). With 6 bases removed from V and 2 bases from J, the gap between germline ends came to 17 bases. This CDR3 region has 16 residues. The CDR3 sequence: CASRNLDIVGNQPQHF. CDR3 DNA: TGTGCCAGTAGGAATCTGGACATAGTCGGCAATCAGCCCCAGCATTTT.

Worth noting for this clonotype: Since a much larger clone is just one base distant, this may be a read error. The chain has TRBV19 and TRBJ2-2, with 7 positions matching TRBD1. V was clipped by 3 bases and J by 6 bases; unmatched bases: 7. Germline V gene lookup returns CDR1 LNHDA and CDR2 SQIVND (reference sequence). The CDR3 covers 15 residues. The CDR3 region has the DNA TGTGCCAGTAGTATGGCGGGCAGGGGGTCCGGGGAGCTGTTTTTT. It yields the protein CASSMAGRGSGELFF.

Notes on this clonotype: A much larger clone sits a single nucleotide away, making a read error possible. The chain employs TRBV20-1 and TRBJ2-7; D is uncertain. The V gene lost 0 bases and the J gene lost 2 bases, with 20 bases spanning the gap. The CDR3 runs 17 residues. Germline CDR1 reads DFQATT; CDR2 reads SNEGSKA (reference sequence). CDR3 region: CSARDIRGIHSPYEQYF. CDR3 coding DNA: TGCAGTGCTAGAGATATTCGAGGAATACATAGCCCCTACGAGCAGTACTTC.

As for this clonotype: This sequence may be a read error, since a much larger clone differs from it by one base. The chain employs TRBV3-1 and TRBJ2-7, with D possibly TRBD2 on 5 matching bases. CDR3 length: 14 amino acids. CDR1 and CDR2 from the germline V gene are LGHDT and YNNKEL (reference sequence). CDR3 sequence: CVSSQGLPGYEQYF. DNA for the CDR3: TGTGTCAGCAGCCAAGGACTTCCCGGCTACGAGCAGTACTTC.

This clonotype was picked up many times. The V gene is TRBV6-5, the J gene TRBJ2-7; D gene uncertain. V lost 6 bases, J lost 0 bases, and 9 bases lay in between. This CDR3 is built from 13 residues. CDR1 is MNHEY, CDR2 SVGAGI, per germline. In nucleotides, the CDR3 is TGTGCCAGCAGCCGCTCCGGCTCCTACGAGCAGTACTTC. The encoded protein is CASSRSGSYEQYF.

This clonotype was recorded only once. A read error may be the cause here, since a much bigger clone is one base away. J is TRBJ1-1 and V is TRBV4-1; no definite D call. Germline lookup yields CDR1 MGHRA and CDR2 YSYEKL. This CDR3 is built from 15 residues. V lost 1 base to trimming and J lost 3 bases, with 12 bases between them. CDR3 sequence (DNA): TGCGCCAGCAGCCAAGTGTCTAGACCCGACACTGAAGCTTTCTTT. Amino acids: CASSQVSRPDTEAFF.

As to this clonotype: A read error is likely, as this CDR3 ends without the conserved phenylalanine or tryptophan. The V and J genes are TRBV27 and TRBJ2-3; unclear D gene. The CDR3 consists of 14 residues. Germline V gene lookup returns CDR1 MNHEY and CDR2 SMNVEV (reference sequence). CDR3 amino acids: CTSSNLDSTDTQYL. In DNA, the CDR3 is TGTACCAGCAGTAACCTGGACAGCACAGATACGCAGTATCTT.

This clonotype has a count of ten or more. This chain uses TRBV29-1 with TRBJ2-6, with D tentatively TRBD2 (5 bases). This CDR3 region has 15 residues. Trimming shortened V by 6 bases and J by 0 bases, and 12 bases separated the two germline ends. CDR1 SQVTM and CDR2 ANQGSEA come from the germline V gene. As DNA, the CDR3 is TGCAGCGTGTCCCCGGGAACCTCTGGGGCCAACGTCCTGACTTTC. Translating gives CSVSPGTSGANVLTF. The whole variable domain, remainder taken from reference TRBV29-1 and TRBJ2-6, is SAVISQKPSRDICQRGTSLTIQCQVDSQVTMMFWYRQQPGQSLTLIATANQGSEATYESGFVIDKFPISRPNLTFSTLTVSNMSPEDSSIYLCSVSPGTSGANVLTFGAGSRLTVL.

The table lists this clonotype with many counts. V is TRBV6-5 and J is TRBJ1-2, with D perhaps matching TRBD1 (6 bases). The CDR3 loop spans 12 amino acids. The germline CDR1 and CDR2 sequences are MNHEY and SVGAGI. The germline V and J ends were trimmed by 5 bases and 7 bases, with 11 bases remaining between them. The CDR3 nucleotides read TGTGCCAGCAGTACACAGGGATTTGGCTACACCTTC. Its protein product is CASSTQGFGYTF.